The source of this T cell receptor (beta chain) is a study of shared clonotypes between healthy human individuals (dated by TCRdb to between 2020 and 2021). About the investigation overall: Three men and a couple of women, aged 18 to 49 years, made up the cohort. Per donor, three plates each were used for CD4 naive and CD4 memory, two for CD8 naive, and one for CD8 memory. To estimate repertoire size and how much clonotypes are shared between individuals, the study performed deep sequencing of blood TCR repertoires from about five healthy adults. To increase sequencing depth and limit assay-specific biases, TCR repertoire library preparation and sequencing were carried out by different laboratories using diverse techniques. Per donor, leukapheresis produced somewhere between about 0.94 and 9 billion PBMCs. Results the study describes overall, beyond this receptor: Incomplete sequencing was indicated by rarefaction of sorted-subset datasets, despite the large sequencing depth. Naive subsets generally had larger estimated clonotype richness than memory subsets. About 5% of naive CD4, 3.5% of naive CD8, 2.3% of memory CD4, and about 0.4% of memory CD8 clonotypes were shared across several donors. Because the study included a small number of donors, the genetic and exposure-history diversity represented was limited. Based on pairwise subsampling, the degree of clonotype sharing among donors was expected to be affected by sequencing depth. Sampling was limited to blood, and TCR repertoires in tissue likely differ from TCR repertoires in blood. Compared with non-shared clonotypes, clonotypes shared by all four sorted-subset donors had higher generation probabilities.

Note on this clone: Its antigen remains undetermined. Per-base quality was not reported, and no clone a single base away is much larger than it.

Based on the germline V gene (reference sequence), the CDR1 and CDR2 sequences are PRHDT and FYEKMQ. V is clipped by 5 bases and J by 5 bases, and the sequence between their germline boundaries is 18 bases long. Including cysteine and phenylalanine, the CDR3 has 15 amino acids. The kept DNA is CDR3 alone, 45 bases in frame from the first base. TCR CDR3 regions were amplified from genomic DNA by multiplex PCR using the deep immunoSEQ assay. Genomic DNA extracted from each cell subset was distributed evenly over all wells of several immunoSEQ 96-well plates, and each plate served as one replicate. For sorted subsets, about 210 ng of genomic DNA, equivalent to some 33,000 T cell genomes, went into each replicate PCR. Purified libraries were quantified with a Qubit 3.0 fluorometer, sized on a Bioanalyzer 2100, and re-quantified with the KAPA Library Quantification kit. A separate single-read 150-cycle Illumina NextSeq 550 flow cell was used to sequence each immunoSEQ 96-well plate. In the authors' own workflow: Because only junctional sequences without quality scores were contained in the immunoSEQ output, filtering matching that applied to full-length reads could not be performed. Sequences were annotated with PyIR, a Python wrapper for IgBLAST v1.9, and V/J genes and CDR3 were assigned using IMGT germline references. Reads were filtered out if the reads had weak V/J assignments (E-value above 1e-6), no CDR3, stop codons, out-of-frame junctions, or ambiguous translated residues. A V3J clonotype was defined by an identical inferred V gene, J gene, and CDR3 amino acid sequence. Percentage overlap between repertoires was calculated by dividing the number of shared unique clonotypes by the size of the smaller repertoire. Three approaches were used to assess repertoire richness: RTK rarefaction, the Chao1 estimator, and Recon v2.1 estimates of unobserved clonotypes. OLGA was used to compute generation probabilities for all TCRbeta clonotypes that the gDNA method yielded from four donors. TCRdb took over this immuneACCESS table, retaining in-frame rearrangements with V and J assigned. Such tables are incomplete; in checked studies, under half of the missing clones stem from an unresolved V gene, and the remainder is unexplained. That table supplies the V and J calls and clone size; D and trimming were determined from the DNA. The sample includes roughly 1,800,000 clones, with about 95% observed a single time. The biggest ten clones account for around 1.2% of the sample.

CD8 naive samples were obtained by positive selection for CCR7 among CD45RO-negative cells, yielding a CD45RA+CCR7+ population from which TemRA cells were excluded. The donors were healthy, HIV-negative adults with no recently reported acute infections or vaccinations. Every donor was a Caucasian adult living in Nashville, Tennessee, USA. After blood collection by leukapheresis, PBMCs were isolated using Ficoll-Histopaque density gradient centrifugation and then cryopreserved in the vapor phase of liquid nitrogen. Analytical flow cytometry was used to check the purity and quantity of each magnetically sorted T cell population. From each sorted fraction, genomic DNA was isolated and quantified by UV absorbance on a Nanodrop 2000c.

The sample taken for sequencing was naive CD8+ T cells sorted from blood. The label giving this sample's cell subset or site can be read as: CD45RA+CCR7+. The source is a man between 18 and 35 years old in good health. This chain is built from TRBV13 and TRBJ1-2; TRBD1 is perhaps the D gene, given 5 matching bases. The bases are TGTGCCAGCAGCCAGGGCTGGGGCGACGGTTATGGCTACACCTTC. Translated, it reads CASSQGWGDGYGYTF.